This TCR beta chain was captured in a study of blood T cell repertoires in COVID-19. Sequenced by immunoSEQ multiplex PCR; TCRdb stores in-frame clones only, minus some. The sample carries approximately 180,000 clones, nearly 80% recorded once. The trim removed 3 bases at V and 0 bases at J, leaving 4 bases unmatched. Per germline, CDR1 GTSNPN and CDR2 SVGIG (reference sequence). This CDR3 comprises 16 residues. The sample comprised peripheral blood. The receptor's source is a woman in her 70s with acute or convalescent COVID-19. This chain uses TRBV30 with TRBJ2-2; 10 positions agree with TRBD2. The CDR3 coding sequence is TGTGCCTGGAGGCTAGCGGGAGTCCCGAACACCGGGGAGCTGTTTTTT. Its translation is CAWRLAGVPNTGELFF.